Each of the 22 T cell receptor beta chains below was sequenced from the same sample in a study of T cells after posttransplantation cyclophosphamide. Sequenced by immunoSEQ multiplex PCR; TCRdb stores in-frame clones only, minus some. Of approximately 56,000 clones listed, around 94% are singletons. Specimen: PBMCs. The source is a woman in her 30s in good health and a related stem cell transplant donor.

Only one count was recorded for this clone. An end of the junction does not agree with germline; a read error may underlie this. The rearrangement joins TRBV7-9 to TRBJ2-3, with 7 bases identical to TRBD2. This CDR3 is built from 13 residues. CDR1 and CDR2 from the germline V gene are SEHNR and FQNEAQ (reference sequence). CDR3 DNA: TGTGCCAGCAGCTTAGAGGGCGGGGGAGCCCTCAATTTT. This encodes CASSLEGGGALNF. Together with reference TRBV7-9 and TRBJ2-3, the CDR3 gives the full variable domain: DTGVSQNPRHKITKRGQNVTFRCDPISEHNRLYWYRQTLGQGPEFLTYFQNEAQLEKSRLLSDRFSAERPKGSFSTLEIQRTEQGDSAMYLCASSLEGGGALNFGPGTRLTVL.

CDR3 loop: CASSPPGQKYSNQPQHF. Written as DNA, the CDR3 is TGTGCCAGCAGCCCCCCCGGACAGAAATATAGCAATCAGCCCCAGCATTTT. The chain is built from TRBV7-8 and TRBJ1-5; perhaps TRBD1 as D (6 bases). The CDR3 covers 17 residues. CDR1 SGHVS and CDR2 FQNEAQ come from the germline V gene. The V and J ends lost 5 bases and 0 bases respectively, with 17 bases between them.

The CDR3 region has the DNA TGTGCCAGTAGGTCACTAGCGGGGGGTGGGGGTGAGCAGTTCTTC. The encoded protein is CASRSLAGGGGEQFF. The V gene is TRBV19, the J gene TRBJ2-1; 12 positions agree with TRBD2. Trimming took 6 bases from V and 9 from J; bases not matched to a gene: 9. Per the germline V gene, CDR1 is LNHDA and CDR2 is SQIVND (reference sequence). This CDR3 is built from 15 residues.

The chain is built from TRBV18 and TRBJ2-1, with 9 bases identical to TRBD1. The junction had 9 bases not matched to a gene; V was cut back by 4 bases and J by 8 bases. CDR3 length: 15 residues. From germline, CDR1 is KGHSH and CDR2 LQKENI. CDR3 nucleotide sequence: TGTGCCAGCTCACGCCCGGGACAGGGATGGCATGAGCAGTTCTTC. Protein: CASSRPGQGWHEQFF.

This clone was counted a single time. The V call is TRBV27, the J call TRBJ2-1; TRBD1 agrees at 9 bases. Trimming took 5 bases from V and 2 from J; bases not matched to a gene: 1. This CDR3 is 14 amino acids long. Germline CDR1 and CDR2: MNHEY and SMNVEV (reference sequence). CDR3: CASSRQGAYNEQFF. CDR3 bases: TGTGCCAGCAGTCGACAGGGGGCCTACAATGAGCAGTTCTTC.

V gene TRBV6-4 combines with J gene TRBJ2-7; 8 bases align to TRBD1. The germline CDR1 and CDR2 sequences are MRHNA and SNTAGT. With V trimmed by 5 bases and J by 0 bases, 0 bases remained unmatched. This CDR3 has 13 amino acids. CDR3 sequence reads: CASSQGASYEQYF. The DNA of the CDR3 is TGTGCCAGCAGTCAGGGGGCCTCCTACGAGCAGTACTTC.

The V gene is TRBV2, the J gene TRBJ2-1; 8 nucleotides match TRBD2. The germline V gene encodes CDR1 SNHLY and CDR2 FYNNEI. The CDR3 loop spans 16 amino acids. V lost 2 bases, J lost 8 bases, and 11 bases stayed unmatched. CDR3 region: CASSEPSSRGGDEQFF. DNA for the CDR3: TGTGCCAGCAGTGAACCGTCTAGTCGGGGGGGAGATGAGCAGTTCTTC.

The chain has TRBV7-9 and TRBJ2-1, with D maybe TRBD1 (6 bases). Germline V gives CDR1 SEHNR, CDR2 FQNEAQ (reference sequence). The V end was cut by 4 bases, the J end by 0 bases, with 13 bases between. The CDR3 has 16 amino acids. CDR3 residues: CASSSRQVSSYNEQFF. CDR3 nucleotides: TGTGCCAGCAGCTCGAGACAGGTTAGCTCCTACAATGAGCAGTTCTTC.

This chain joins TRBV9 and TRBJ2-7; 7 nucleotides align to TRBD1. From germline, CDR1 is SGDLS and CDR2 YYNGEE. This CDR3 region has 13 residues. J was trimmed by 7 bases and V by 0 bases; bases with no gene match: 4. CDR3 in amino acids: CASSVVSGGEQYF. CDR3 DNA: TGTGCCAGCAGCGTAGTGTCAGGGGGAGAGCAGTACTTC.

The chain joins TRBV6-5 to TRBJ2-7; possible D gene TRBD2, 7 bases. In germline, CDR1 is MNHEY, CDR2 SVGAGI. CDR3 length equals 12 residues. V was clipped by 5 bases and J by 4 bases, with 9 bases between them. The CDR3 region has the DNA TGTGCCAGCAGTCGGGGGGCTTACGAGCAGTACTTC. Translation: CASSRGAYEQYF.

The chain links TRBV19 to TRBJ1-4; a weak D match, TRBD1 (6 bases). Trimming shortened V by 4 bases and J by 0 bases, and 12 bases separated the two germline ends. This CDR3 has 16 amino acids. Germline lookup yields CDR1 LNHDA and CDR2 SQIVND (reference sequence). The CDR3 region has the DNA TGTGCCAGTAGTACGACCGCAGGGGCAACTAATGAAAAACTGTTTTTT. It translates to CASSTTAGATNEKLFF. Supplemented by reference TRBV19 and TRBJ1-4, the full variable domain reads DGGITQSPKYLFRKEGQNVTLSCEQNLNHDAMYWYRQDPGQGLRLIYYSQIVNDFQKGDIAEGYSVSREKKESFPLTVTSAQKNPTAFYLCASSTTAGATNEKLFFGSGTQLSVL.

The V and J genes are TRBV4-3 and TRBJ1-2, with D possibly TRBD1 on 6 matching bases. The CDR3 contains 12 residues. The V gene lost 2 bases and the J gene lost 6 bases, with 7 bases spanning the gap. Germline assignment: CDR1 LGHNA and CDR2 YSLEER. The CDR3 region is CASSQTGNGYTF. The CDR3 DNA reads TGCGCCAGCAGCCAAACAGGGAATGGCTACACCTTC.

The chain employs TRBV6-1 and TRBJ2-2; 8 bases align to TRBD1. The CDR3 is 15 residues long. V gave up 7 bases and J gave up 6 bases; unmatched junction bases: 10. Germline lookup yields CDR1 MNHNS and CDR2 SASEGT. The DNA for the CDR3 is TGTGCCAGCAAGAGGACAGGGCAAGGACCCGGGGAGCTGTTTTTT. Its translation: CASKRTGQGPGELFF.

The chain has TRBV6-1 and TRBJ2-3; D unresolved. The CDR3 consists of 12 residues. V was trimmed by 9 bases and J by 2 bases, leaving 9 bases between them. The V gene's germline CDR1 is MNHNS and CDR2 SASEGT. The CDR3 DNA follows: TGTGCCAGTGGAACAGTCACAGATACGCAGTATTTT. Its protein product is CASGTVTDTQYF.

This clone was recorded a few times. The genes are TRBV7-9 and TRBJ2-7, with D perhaps matching TRBD2 (6 bases). In germline, CDR1 is SEHNR, CDR2 FQNEAQ (reference sequence). CDR3 length: 14 amino acids. V was clipped by 5 bases and J by 6 bases, with 17 bases between them. CDR3 in amino acids: CASSPAGGIGEQYF. The CDR3 nucleotides read TGTGCCAGCAGCCCCGCCGGGGGTATTGGCGAGCAGTACTTC.

The CDR3 bases are TGTGCCAGCAGCTTGGTCCCTCAGGGGGCCTACTACGAGCAGTACTTC. As protein: CASSLVPQGAYYEQYF. The V and J genes are TRBV5-6 and TRBJ2-7; 8 bases align to TRBD1. The CDR3 length is 16 residues. Germline assignment: CDR1 SGHDT and CDR2 YYEEEE. V shed 0 bases and J 3 bases; nucleotides not matched to a gene: 8.

The chain uses TRBV29-1 and TRBJ2-4, with 9 bases matching TRBD2. Germline V gene lookup returns CDR1 SQVTM and CDR2 ANQGSEA. This CDR3 comprises 15 residues. V trimming: 4 bases; J trimming: 7 bases; junction bases outside the gene matches: 11. The DNA for the CDR3 is TGCAGCGTTGCCCTCCGACTAGCGGAGGCCAACATTCAGTACTTC. Translating gives CSVALRLAEANIQYF.

The chain has TRBV19 and TRBJ1-6; TRBD1 matches 7 bases. The length of the CDR3 is 14 residues. Trimming at V came to 7 bases and at J to 3 bases, leaving 3 bases not matched to a gene. The V gene's germline CDR1 is LNHDA and CDR2 SQIVND (reference sequence). The CDR3 loop reads CASTQGVYNSPLHF. Here the CDR3 DNA reads TGTGCCAGTACCCAGGGGGTCTATAATTCACCCCTCCACTTT.

The V gene is TRBV5-1, the J gene TRBJ1-2, with D unclear. Germline V gene data show CDR1 as SGHRS and CDR2 as YFSETQ. V gave up 4 bases and J gave up 2 bases, with 9 bases separating them. The CDR3 is 13 amino acids. As DNA, the CDR3 is TGCGCCAGCAGCGAACCAGGAAACTATGGCTACACCTTC. Translation gives CASSEPGNYGYTF.

This chain joins TRBV5-6 and TRBJ1-4, with 11 bases lining up with TRBD1. This CDR3 comprises 18 residues. Trimming took 4 bases from V and 0 from J; bases not matched to a gene: 8. The V gene's germline CDR1 is SGHDT and CDR2 YYEEEE. This chain's CDR3 is CASSAAGQGGPTNEKLFF. The CDR3 DNA is TGTGCCAGCAGCGCAGCGGGACAGGGGGGACCAACTAATGAAAAACTGTTTTTT.

The V gene is TRBV7-9, the J gene TRBJ2-5; 8 nucleotides align to TRBD1. TRBJ2-7 matches the DNA end more closely, so the J call is doubtful. The CDR3 contains 14 residues. Germline V CDR1 and CDR2: SEHNR, FQNEAQ (reference sequence). The CDR3: CASSLGVRGREQYF. The CDR3 bases are TGTGCCAGCAGCTTAGGAGTCAGGGGGCGCGAGCAGTACTTC.

CDR3 region: CASSLKEGGPETQYF. The CDR3 nucleotides read TGTGCCAGCAGCTTGAAAGAAGGGGGCCCAGAGACCCAGTACTTC. The chain carries TRBV7-9 and TRBJ2-5, with 7 positions matching TRBD1. The ends lost 3 bases at V and 4 bases at J; junction bases unmatched: 8. Germline assignment: CDR1 SEHNR and CDR2 FQNEAQ (reference sequence). This CDR3 has 15 residues.